This T cell receptor (beta chain) was observed in a study of T cell repertoires in cytomegalovirus infection. Overall study context: Public TCR beta signatures indicated both CMV infection and matching HLA type. Study-level points and caveats: The ex vivo response was dominated by HLA-C-restricted CMV-specific TCR beta clonotypes.

TCRdb reprocessed the reads via MiXCR and lists one record per CDR3 protein. Among some 400,000 distinct CDR3 sequences listed, around 32% were seen once. CDR1 is SEHNR, CDR2 FQNEAQ, per germline (reference sequence). This CDR3 contains 15 residues. V was clipped by 5 bases and J by 5 bases; unmatched bases: 8. Concerning this clonotype itself: Its antigen is not identified.

The clonotype comes from a human donor in good health (CMV status not recorded). Some clones in this sample may be carry-over from other donors' samples. The chain employs TRBV7-9 and TRBJ2-7; TRBD1 matches at 11 bases. The specimen sequenced was PBMCs. The CDR3, as DNA: TGTGCCAGCAGCCCTCGCTGGGACAGGGGGGACGAGCAGTACTTC. Translating it yields CASSPRWDRGDEQYF. Full variable domain (outside the CDR3, taken from reference TRBV7-9 and TRBJ2-7): DTGVSQNPRHKITKRGQNVTFRCDPISEHNRLYWYRQTLGQGPEFLTYFQNEAQLEKSRLLSDRFSAERPKGSFSTLEIQRTEQGDSAMYLCASSPRWDRGDEQYFGPGTRLTVT.